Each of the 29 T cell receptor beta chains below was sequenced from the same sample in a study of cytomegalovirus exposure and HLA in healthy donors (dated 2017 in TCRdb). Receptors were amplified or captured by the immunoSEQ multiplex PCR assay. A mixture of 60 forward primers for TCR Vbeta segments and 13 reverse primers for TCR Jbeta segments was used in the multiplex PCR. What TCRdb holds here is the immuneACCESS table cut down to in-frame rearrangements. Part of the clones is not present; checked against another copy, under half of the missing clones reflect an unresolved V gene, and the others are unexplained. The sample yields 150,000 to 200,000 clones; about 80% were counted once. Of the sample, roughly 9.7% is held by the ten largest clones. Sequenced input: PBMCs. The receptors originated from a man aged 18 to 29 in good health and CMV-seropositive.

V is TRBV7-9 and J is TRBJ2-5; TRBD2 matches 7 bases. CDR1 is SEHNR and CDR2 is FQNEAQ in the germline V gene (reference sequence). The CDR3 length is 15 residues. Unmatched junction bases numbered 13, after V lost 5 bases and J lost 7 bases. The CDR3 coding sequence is TGTGCCAGCAGCCCTAAGGGTACACCGGGGGGGACCCAGTACTTC. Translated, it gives CASSPKGTPGGTQYF.

The CDR3 reads CASSPAKQGQPQHF. The CDR3 DNA is TGTGCCAGCTCCCCTGCAAAACAGGGTCAGCCCCAGCATTTT. This chain links TRBV18 with TRBJ1-5; maybe TRBD1 (6 bases). The CDR3 consists of 14 residues. V was clipped by 6 bases and J by 6 bases, with 15 bases between them. Germline V gene lookup returns CDR1 KGHSH and CDR2 LQKENI.

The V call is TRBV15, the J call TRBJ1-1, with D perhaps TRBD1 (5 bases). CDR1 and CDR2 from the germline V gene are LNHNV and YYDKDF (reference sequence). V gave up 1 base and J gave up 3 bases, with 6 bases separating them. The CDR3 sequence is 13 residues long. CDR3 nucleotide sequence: TGTGCCACCAGCAGAGCACAGGACACTGAAGCTTTCTTT. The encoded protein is CATSRAQDTEAFF.

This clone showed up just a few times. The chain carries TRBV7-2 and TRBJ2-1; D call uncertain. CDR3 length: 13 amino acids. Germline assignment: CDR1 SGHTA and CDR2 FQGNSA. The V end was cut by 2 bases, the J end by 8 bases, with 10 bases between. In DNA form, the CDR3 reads TGTGCCAGCAGCTTAAGGCTAGAGGATGAGCAGTTCTTC. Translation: CASSLRLEDEQFF.

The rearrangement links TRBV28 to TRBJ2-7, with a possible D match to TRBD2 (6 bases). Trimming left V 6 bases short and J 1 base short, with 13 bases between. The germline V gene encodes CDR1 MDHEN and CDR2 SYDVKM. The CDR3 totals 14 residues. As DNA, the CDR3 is TGTGCCAGCAGCCGATCAGGGACTTCCTACGAGCAGTACTTC. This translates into CASSRSGTSYEQYF. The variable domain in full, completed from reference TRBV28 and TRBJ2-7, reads DVKVTQSSRYLVKRTGEKVFLECVQDMDHENMFWYRQDPGLGLRLIYFSYDVKMKEKGDIPEGYSVSREKKERFSLILESASTNQTSMYLCASSRSGTSYEQYFGPGTRLTVT.

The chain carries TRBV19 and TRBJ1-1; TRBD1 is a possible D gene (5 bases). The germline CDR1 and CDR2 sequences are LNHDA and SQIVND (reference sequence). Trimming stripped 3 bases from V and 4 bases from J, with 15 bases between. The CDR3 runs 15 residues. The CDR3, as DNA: TGTGCCAGTAGTATGGCCGGTAGGGGAGGCACTGAAGCTTTCTTT. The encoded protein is CASSMAGRGGTEAFF. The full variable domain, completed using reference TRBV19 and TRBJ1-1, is DGGITQSPKYLFRKEGQNVTLSCEQNLNHDAMYWYRQDPGQGLRLIYYSQIVNDFQKGDIAEGYSVSREKKESFPLTVTSAQKNPTAFYLCASSMAGRGGTEAFFGQGTRLTVV.

This CDR3 is CASSIGSQGGELFF. In nucleotides, the CDR3 is TGTGCCAGTAGTATAGGGAGTCAAGGCGGGGAGCTGTTTTTT. The chain couples TRBV19 to TRBJ2-2; D unclear. This CDR3 contains 14 residues. Germline V gene data show CDR1 as LNHDA and CDR2 as SQIVND (reference sequence). The V and J ends lost 1 base and 7 bases respectively, with 10 bases between them.

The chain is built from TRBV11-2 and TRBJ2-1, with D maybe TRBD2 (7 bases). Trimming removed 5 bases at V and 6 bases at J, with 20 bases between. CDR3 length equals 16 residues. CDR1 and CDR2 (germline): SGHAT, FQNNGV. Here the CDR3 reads CASSPTRGGSRNEQFF. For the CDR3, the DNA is TGTGCCAGCAGCCCAACTAGGGGGGGGAGCCGCAATGAGCAGTTCTTC.

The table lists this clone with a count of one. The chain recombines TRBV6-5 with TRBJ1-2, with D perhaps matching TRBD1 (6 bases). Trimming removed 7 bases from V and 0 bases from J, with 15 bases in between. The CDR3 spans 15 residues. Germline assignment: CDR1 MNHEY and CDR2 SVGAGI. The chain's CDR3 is CASTGTSDPNYGYTF. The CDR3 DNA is TGTGCCAGCACCGGGACAAGTGACCCTAACTATGGCTACACCTTC.

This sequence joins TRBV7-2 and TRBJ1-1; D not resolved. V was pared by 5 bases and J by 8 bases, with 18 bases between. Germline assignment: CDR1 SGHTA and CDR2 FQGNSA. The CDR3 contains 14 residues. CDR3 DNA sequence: TGTGCCAGCAGCCCCCGAACTCCACGACAAGAAGCTTTCTTT. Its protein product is CASSPRTPRQEAFF.

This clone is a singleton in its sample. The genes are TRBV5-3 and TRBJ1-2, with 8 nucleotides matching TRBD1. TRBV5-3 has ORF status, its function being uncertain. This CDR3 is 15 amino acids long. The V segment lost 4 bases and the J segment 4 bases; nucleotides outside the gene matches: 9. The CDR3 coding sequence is TGTGCCAGAAGCACCGACAGGGGCAACCTCTATGGCTACACCTTC. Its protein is CARSTDRGNLYGYTF.

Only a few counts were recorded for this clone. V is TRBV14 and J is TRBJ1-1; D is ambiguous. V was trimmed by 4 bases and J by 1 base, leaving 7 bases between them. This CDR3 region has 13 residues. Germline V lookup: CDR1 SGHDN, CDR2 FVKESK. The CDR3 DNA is TGTGCCAGCAGCCCGAACAAGAACACTGAAGCTTTCTTT. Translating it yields CASSPNKNTEAFF.

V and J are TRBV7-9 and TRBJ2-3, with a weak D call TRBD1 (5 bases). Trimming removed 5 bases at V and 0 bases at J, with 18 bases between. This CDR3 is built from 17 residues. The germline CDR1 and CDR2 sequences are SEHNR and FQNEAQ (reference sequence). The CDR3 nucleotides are TGTGCCAGCAGCGGATTAATTAGTGGGGCGAGCACAGATACGCAGTATTTT. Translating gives CASSGLISGASTDTQYF. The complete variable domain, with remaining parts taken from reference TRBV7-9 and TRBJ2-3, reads DTGVSQNPRHKITKRGQNVTFRCDPISEHNRLYWYRQTLGQGPEFLTYFQNEAQLEKSRLLSDRFSAERPKGSFSTLEIQRTEQGDSAMYLCASSGLISGASTDTQYFGPGTRLTVL.

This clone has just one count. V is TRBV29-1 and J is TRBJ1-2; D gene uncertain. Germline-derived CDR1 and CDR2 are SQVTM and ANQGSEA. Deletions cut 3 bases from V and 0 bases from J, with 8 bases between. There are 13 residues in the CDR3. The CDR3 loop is CSVESLSNYGYTF. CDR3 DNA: TGCAGCGTTGAGTCCCTATCTAACTATGGCTACACCTTC.

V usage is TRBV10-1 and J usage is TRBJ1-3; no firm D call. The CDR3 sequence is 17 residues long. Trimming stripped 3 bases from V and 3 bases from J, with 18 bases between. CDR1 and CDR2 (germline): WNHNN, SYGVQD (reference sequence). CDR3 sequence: CASSEFAGSAGGNTIYF. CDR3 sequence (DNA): TGCGCCAGCAGTGAATTTGCGGGATCGGCCGGTGGAAACACCATATATTTT.

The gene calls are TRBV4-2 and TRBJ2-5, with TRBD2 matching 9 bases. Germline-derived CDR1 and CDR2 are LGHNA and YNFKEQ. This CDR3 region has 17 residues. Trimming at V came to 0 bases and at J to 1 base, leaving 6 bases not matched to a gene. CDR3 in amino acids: CASSQDRGLAPQETQYF. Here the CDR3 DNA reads TGTGCCAGCAGCCAAGATCGAGGACTAGCGCCCCAAGAGACCCAGTACTTC.

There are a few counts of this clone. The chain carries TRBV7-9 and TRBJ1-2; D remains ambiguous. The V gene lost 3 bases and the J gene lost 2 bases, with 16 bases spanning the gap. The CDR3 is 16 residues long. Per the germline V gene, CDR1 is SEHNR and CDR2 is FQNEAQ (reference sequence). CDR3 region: CASSLDGSRRNYGYTF. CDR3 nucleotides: TGTGCCAGCAGCTTGGATGGTTCTAGGCGGAACTATGGCTACACCTTC.

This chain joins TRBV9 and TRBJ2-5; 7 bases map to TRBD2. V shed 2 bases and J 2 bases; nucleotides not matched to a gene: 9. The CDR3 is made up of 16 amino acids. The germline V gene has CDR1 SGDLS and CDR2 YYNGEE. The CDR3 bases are TGTGCCAGCAGCGTTTCCGTAGTGGGGGGGCAAGAGACCCAGTACTTC. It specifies CASSVSVVGGQETQYF.

CDR3 protein: CASRPRGASGSHEQYF. CDR3 DNA: TGTGCCAGCAGGCCCAGGGGGGCTAGCGGGAGCCACGAGCAGTACTTC. J is TRBJ2-7 and V is TRBV7-9; 10 nucleotides agree with TRBD2. Losses at the gene ends were 6 bases for V and 5 bases for J; bases not matched to a gene: 13. The germline CDR1 and CDR2 sequences are SEHNR and FQNEAQ (reference sequence). CDR3 length: 16 amino acids.

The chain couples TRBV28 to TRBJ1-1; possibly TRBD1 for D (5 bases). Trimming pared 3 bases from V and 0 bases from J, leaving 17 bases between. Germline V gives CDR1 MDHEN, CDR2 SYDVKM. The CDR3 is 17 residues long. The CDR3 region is CASSLSGGLFMNTEAFF. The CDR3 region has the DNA TGTGCCAGCAGTTTGTCGGGGGGTTTGTTTATGAACACTGAAGCTTTCTTT.

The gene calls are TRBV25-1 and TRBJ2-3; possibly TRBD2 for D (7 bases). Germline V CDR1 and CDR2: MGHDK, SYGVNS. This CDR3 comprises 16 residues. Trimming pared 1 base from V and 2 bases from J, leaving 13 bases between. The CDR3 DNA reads TGTGCCAGCAGTGAATCAGTGGGGGGGCACACAGATACGCAGTATTTT. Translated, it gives CASSESVGGHTDTQYF. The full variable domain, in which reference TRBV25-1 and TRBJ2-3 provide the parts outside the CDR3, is EADIYQTPRYLVIGTGKKITLECSQTMGHDKMYWYQQDPGMELHLIHYSYGVNSTEKGDLSSESTVSRIRTEHFPLTLESARPSHTSQYLCASSESVGGHTDTQYFGPGTRLTVL.

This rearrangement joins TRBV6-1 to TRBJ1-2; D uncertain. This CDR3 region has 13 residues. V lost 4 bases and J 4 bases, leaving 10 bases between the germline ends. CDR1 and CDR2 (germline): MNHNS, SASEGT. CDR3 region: CASSVGVAYGYTF. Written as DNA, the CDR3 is TGTGCCAGCAGTGTCGGAGTTGCCTATGGCTACACCTTC.

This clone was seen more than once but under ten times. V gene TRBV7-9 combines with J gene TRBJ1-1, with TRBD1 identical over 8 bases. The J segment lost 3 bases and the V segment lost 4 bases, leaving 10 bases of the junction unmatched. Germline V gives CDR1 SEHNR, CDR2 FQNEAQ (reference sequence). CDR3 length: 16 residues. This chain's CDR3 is CASSSRTGKGDTEAFF. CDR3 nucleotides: TGTGCCAGCAGCTCAAGGACAGGGAAGGGGGACACTGAAGCTTTCTTT.

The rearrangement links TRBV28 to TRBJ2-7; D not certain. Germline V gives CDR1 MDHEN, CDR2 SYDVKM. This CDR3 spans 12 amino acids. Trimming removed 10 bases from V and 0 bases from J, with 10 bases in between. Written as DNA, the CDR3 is TGTGCCACCCTAAAAAGCTCCTACGAGCAGTACTTC. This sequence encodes CATLKSSYEQYF.

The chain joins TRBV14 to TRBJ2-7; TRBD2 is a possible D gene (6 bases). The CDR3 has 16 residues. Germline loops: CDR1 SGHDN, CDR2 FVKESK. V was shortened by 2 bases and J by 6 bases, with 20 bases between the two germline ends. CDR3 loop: CASSQKGTFKAGEQYF. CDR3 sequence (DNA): TGTGCCAGCAGCCAAAAAGGGACCTTCAAAGCGGGCGAGCAGTACTTC.

CDR3 region: CASRPVTDTQYF. The CDR3 DNA is TGTGCCAGCAGACCAGTCACAGATACGCAGTATTTT. The V call is TRBV9, the J call TRBJ2-3; D remains ambiguous. CDR3 size: 12 residues. CDR1 and CDR2 from the germline V gene are SGDLS and YYNGEE. The germline V and J ends were trimmed by 5 bases and 2 bases, with 6 bases remaining between them.

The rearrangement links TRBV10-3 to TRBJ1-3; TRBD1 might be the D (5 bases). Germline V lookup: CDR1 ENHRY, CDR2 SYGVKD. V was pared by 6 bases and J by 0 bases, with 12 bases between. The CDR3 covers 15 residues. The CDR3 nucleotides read TGTGCCATCAGGACCGGGACTCCCTCTGGAAACACCATATATTTT. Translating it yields CAIRTGTPSGNTIYF.

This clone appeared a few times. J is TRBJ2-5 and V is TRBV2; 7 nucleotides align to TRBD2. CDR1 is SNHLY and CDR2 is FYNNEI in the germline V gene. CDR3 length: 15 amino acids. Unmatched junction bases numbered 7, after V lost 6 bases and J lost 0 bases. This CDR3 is CASRAQLANQETQYF. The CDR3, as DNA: TGTGCCAGCAGGGCCCAACTAGCGAACCAAGAGACCCAGTACTTC.

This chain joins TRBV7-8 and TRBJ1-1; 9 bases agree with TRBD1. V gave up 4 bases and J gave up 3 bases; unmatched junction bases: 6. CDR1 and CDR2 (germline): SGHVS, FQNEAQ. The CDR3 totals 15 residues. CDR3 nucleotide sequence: TGTGCCAGCAGCTCATCACAGGGGGCGGACACTGAAGCTTTCTTT. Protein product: CASSSSQGADTEAFF.